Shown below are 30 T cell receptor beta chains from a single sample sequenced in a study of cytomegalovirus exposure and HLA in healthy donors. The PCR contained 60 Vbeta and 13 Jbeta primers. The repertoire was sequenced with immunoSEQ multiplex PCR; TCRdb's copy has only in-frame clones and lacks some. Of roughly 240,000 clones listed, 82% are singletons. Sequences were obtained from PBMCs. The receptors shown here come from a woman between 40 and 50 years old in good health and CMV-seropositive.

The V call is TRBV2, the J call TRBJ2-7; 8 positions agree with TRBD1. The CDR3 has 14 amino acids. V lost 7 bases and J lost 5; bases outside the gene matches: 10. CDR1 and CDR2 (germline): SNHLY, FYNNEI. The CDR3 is CASNPAGGLDEQYF. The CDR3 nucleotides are TGTGCCAGCAACCCTGCAGGGGGCTTGGACGAGCAGTACTTC.

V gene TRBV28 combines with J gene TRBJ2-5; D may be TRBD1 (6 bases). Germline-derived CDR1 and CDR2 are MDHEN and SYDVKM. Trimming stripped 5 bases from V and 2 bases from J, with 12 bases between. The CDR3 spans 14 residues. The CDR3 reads CASSARQAQETQYF. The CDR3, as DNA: TGTGCCAGCAGTGCCAGACAGGCGCAAGAGACCCAGTACTTC.

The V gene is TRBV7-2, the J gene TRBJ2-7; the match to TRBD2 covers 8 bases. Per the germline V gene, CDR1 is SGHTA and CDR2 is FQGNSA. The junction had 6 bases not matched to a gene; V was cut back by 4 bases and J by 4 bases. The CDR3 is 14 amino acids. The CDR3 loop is CASSSGTRWYEQYF. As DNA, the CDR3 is TGTGCCAGCAGCTCCGGGACTAGGTGGTACGAGCAGTACTTC.

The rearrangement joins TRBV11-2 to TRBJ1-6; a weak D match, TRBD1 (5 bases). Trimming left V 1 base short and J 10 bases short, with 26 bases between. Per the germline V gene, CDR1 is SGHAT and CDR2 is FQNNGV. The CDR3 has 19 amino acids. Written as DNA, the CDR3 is TGTGCCAGCAGCTTAGTAGGGGCGGGGCCCGGGACCCCCGGGTCACCCCTCCACTTT. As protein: CASSLVGAGPGTPGSPLHF. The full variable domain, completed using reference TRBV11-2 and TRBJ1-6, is EAGVAQSPRYKIIEKRQSVAFWCNPISGHATLYWYQQILGQGPKLLIQFQNNGVVDDSQLPKDRFSAERLKGVDSTLKIQPAKLEDSAVYLCASSLVGAGPGTPGSPLHFGNGTRLTVT.

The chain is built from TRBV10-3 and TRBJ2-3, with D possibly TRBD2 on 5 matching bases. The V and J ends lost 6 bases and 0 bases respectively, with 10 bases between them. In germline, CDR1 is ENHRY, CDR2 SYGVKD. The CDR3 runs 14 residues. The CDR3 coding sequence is TGTGCCATCAGGAGGACTGGTAGCACAGATACGCAGTATTTT. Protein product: CAIRRTGSTDTQYF.

The CDR3 DNA reads as TGTGCCAGTAGTATAGGCTGGGGGGAGCCCCAGCATTTT. It is translated as CASSIGWGEPQHF. The V gene is TRBV19, the J gene TRBJ1-5; D might be TRBD1 (5 bases). Deletions cut 1 base from V and 8 bases from J, with 9 bases between. Germline CDR1 reads LNHDA; CDR2 reads SQIVND (reference sequence). The CDR3 has 13 amino acids.

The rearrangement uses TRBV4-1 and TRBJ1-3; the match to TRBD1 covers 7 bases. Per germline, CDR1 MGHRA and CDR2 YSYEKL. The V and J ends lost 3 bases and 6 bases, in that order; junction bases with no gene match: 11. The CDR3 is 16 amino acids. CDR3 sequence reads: CASSHPRQGGENTIYF. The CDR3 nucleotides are TGCGCCAGCAGCCATCCCAGACAGGGTGGTGAAAACACCATATATTTT.

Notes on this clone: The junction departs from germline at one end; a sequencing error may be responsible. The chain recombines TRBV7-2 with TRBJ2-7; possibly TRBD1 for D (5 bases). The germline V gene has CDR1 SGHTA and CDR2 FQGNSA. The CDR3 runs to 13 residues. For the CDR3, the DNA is TGTGCCAGCAGCCTCTCCTGGGAAGGGGCTAGGAACTTC. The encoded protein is CASSLSWEGARNF.

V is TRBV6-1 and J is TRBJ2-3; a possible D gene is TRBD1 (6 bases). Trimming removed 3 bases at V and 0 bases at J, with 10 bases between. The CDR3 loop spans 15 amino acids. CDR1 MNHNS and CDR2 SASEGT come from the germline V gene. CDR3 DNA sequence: TGTGCCAGCAGTGACTCGACAGGAAGCACAGATACGCAGTATTTT. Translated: CASSDSTGSTDTQYF.

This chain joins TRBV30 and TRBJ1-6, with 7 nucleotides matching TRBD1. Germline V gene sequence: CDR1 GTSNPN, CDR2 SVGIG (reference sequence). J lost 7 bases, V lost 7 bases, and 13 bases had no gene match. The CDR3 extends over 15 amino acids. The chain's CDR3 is CAYGTVNQMNSPLHF. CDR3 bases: TGTGCCTATGGGACAGTTAATCAGATGAATTCACCCCTCCACTTT. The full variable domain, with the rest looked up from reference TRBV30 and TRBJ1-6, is SQTIHQWPATLVQPVGSPLSLECTVEGTSNPNLYWYRQAAGRGLQLLFYSVGIGQISSEVPQNLSASRPQDRQFILSSKKLLLSDSGFYLCAYGTVNQMNSPLHFGNGTRLTVT.

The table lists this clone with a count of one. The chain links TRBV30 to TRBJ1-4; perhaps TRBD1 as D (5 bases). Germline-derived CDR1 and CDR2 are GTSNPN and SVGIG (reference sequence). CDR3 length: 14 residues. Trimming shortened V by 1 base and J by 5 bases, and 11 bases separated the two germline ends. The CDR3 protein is CAWSEGRGNEKLFF. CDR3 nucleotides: TGTGCCTGGAGTGAAGGGAGGGGAAATGAAAAACTGTTTTTT.

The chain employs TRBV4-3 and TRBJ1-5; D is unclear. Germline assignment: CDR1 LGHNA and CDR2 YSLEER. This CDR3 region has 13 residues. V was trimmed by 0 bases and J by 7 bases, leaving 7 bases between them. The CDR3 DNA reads TGCGCCAGCAGCCAAGATATATTACAGCCCCAGCATTTT. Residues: CASSQDILQPQHF.

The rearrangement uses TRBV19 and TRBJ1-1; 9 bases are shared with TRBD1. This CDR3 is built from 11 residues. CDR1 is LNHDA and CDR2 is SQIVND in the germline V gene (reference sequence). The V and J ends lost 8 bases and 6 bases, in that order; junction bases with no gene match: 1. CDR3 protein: CASRDRAEAFF. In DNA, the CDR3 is TGTGCCAGTCGGGACAGGGCTGAAGCTTTCTTT.

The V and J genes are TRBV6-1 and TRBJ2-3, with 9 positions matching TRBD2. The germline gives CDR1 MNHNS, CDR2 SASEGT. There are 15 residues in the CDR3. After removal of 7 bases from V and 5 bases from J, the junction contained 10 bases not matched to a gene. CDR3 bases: TGTGCCAGCAATGGCGGGGGGGCCGGTGAAGATACGCAGTATTTT. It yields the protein CASNGGGAGEDTQYF.

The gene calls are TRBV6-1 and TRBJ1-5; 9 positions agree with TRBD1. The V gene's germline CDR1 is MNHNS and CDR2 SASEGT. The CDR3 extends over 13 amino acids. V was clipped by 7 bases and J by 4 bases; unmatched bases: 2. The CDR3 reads CASKGQGNQPQHF. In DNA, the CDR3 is TGTGCCAGCAAGGGACAGGGAAATCAGCCCCAGCATTTT.

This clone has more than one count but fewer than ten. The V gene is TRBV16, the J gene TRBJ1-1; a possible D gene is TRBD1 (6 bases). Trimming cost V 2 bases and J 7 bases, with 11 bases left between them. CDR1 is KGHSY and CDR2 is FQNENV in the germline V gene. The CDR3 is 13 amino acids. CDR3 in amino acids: CASSQQGWDEAFF. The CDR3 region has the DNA TGTGCCAGCAGCCAACAGGGGTGGGATGAAGCTTTCTTT.

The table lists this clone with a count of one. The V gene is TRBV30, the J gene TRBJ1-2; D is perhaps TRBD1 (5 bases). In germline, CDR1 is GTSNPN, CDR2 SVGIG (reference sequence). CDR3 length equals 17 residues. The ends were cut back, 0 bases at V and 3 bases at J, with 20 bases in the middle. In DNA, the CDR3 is TGTGCCTGGAGTGTACGGGGGACGTGGCGGAGATACTATGGCTACACCTTC. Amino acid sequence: CAWSVRGTWRRYYGYTF.

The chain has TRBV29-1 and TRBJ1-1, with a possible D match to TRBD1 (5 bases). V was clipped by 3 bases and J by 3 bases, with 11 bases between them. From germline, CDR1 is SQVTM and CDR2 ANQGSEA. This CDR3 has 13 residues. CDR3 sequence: CSVEGQWDTEAFF. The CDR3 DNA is TGCAGCGTTGAGGGGCAGTGGGACACTGAAGCTTTCTTT.

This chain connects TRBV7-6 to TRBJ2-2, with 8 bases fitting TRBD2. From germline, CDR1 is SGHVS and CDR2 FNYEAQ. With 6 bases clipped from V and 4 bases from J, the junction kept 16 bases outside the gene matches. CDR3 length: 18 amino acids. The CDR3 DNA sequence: TGTGCCAGCAGGACAACTTTCCTAGCGGGCCCGAGCACCGGGGAGCTGTTTTTT. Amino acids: CASRTTFLAGPSTGELFF. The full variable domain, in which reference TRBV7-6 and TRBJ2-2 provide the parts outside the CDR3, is GAGVSQSPRYKVTKRGQDVALRCDPISGHVSLYWYRQALGQGPEFLTYFNYEAQQDKSGLPNDRFSAERPEGSISTLTIQRTEQRDSAMYRCASRTTFLAGPSTGELFFGEGSRLTVL.

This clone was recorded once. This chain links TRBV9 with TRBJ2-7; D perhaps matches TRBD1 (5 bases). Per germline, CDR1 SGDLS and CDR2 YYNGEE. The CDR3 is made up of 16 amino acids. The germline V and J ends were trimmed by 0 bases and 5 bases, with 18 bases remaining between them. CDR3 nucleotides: TGTGCCAGCAGCGTAGGGGGCTTCCCCCAAAGCGACGAGCAGTACTTC. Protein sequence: CASSVGGFPQSDEQYF.

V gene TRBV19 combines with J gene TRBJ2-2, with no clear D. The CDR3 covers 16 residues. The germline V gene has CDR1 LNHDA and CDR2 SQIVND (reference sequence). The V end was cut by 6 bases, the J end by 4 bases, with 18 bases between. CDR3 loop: CASRWSDSFLTGELFF. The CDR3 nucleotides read TGTGCCAGTAGATGGTCCGACTCCTTCCTCACCGGGGAGCTGTTTTTT.

The CDR3 region has the DNA TGTGCCTGGAGAGGGCAGGGGAGGGCAAAACTGTTTTTT. This translates into CAWRGQGRAKLFF. J is TRBJ1-4 and V is TRBV30; possible D gene TRBD1, 6 bases. With 3 bases removed from V and 10 bases from J, the gap between germline ends came to 15 bases. Germline assignment: CDR1 GTSNPN and CDR2 SVGIG (reference sequence). CDR3 size: 13 residues.

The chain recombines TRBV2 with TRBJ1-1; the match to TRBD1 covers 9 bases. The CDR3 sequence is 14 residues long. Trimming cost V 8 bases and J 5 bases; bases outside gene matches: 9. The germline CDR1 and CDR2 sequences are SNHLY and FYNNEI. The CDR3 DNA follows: TGTGCCAGCGCCAACAGGGGGCGCTTTACTGAAGCTTTCTTT. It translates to CASANRGRFTEAFF.

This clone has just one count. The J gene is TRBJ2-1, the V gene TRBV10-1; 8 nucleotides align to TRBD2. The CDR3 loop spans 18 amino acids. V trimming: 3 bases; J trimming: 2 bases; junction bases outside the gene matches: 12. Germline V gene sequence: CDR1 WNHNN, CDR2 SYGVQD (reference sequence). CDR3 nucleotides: TGCGCCAGCAGTGACTCGAGGTGGGGGACTAGTACCTACAATGAGCAGTTCTTC. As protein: CASSDSRWGTSTYNEQFF.

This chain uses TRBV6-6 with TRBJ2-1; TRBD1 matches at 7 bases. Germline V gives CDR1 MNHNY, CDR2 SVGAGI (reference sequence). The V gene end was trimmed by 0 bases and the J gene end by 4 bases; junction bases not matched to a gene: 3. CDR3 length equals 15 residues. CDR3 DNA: TGTGCCAGCAGTTACTCCGGACAGGAATACAATGAGCAGTTCTTC. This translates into CASSYSGQEYNEQFF.

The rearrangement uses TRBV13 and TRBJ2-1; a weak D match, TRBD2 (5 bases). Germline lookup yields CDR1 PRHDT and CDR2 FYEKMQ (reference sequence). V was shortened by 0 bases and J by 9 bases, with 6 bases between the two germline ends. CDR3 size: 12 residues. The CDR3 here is CASSLGRGEQFF. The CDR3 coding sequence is TGTGCCAGCAGCTTAGGACGGGGTGAGCAGTTCTTC.

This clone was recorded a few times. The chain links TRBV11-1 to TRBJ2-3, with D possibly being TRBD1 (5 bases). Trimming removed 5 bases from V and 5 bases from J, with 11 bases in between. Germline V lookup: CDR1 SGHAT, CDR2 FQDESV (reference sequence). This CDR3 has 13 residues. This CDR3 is CASSLSGKDTQYF. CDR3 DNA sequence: TGTGCCAGCAGCCTCTCAGGGAAAGATACGCAGTATTTT.

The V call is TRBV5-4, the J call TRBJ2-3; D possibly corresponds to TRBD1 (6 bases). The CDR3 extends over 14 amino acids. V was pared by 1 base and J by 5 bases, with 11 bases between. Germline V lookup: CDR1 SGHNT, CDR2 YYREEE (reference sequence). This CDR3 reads CASSLQGFEDTQYF. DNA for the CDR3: TGTGCCAGCAGCTTGCAGGGGTTCGAAGATACGCAGTATTTT.

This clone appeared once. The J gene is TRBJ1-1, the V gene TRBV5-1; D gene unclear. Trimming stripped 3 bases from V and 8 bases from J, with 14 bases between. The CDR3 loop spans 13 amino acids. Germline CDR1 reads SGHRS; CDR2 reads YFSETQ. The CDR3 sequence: CASSSPLEKEAFF. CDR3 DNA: TGCGCCAGCAGCTCCCCTTTGGAGAAAGAAGCTTTCTTT.

The CDR3 DNA reads TGCAGTGCAGTGACAGGGTACGAGCAGTACTTC. Translated, it gives CSAVTGYEQYF. This sequence joins TRBV20-1 and TRBJ2-5; 7 nucleotides agree with TRBD1. The J call may be in error: the DNA end matches TRBJ2-7 better. There are 11 residues in the CDR3. Germline CDR1 reads DFQATT; CDR2 reads SNEGSKA (reference sequence).